These 27 T cell receptor beta chains were all obtained from the same sample, sequenced in a study of cytomegalovirus exposure and HLA in healthy donors. 13 Jbeta primers and 60 Vbeta primers were used for the PCR. Measured with immunoSEQ multiplex PCR; TCRdb has only the in-frame clones, and not every one. The sample contains roughly 150,000 clones, around 75% of which appear only once. The material sequenced was PBMCs. The receptors here all came from a female donor in good health and CMV-seronegative.

The chain is built from TRBV11-2 and TRBJ1-1; D call uncertain. CDR3 size: 15 residues. The germline gives CDR1 SGHAT, CDR2 FQNNGV. V lost 3 bases and J lost 6, with 17 bases in between. The DNA for the CDR3 is TGTGCCAGCAGCTTGGAAAGGGCGGGGTCAGCTGAAGCTTTCTTT. Protein product: CASSLERAGSAEAFF.

The V and J genes are TRBV5-1 and TRBJ1-2, with 8 positions matching TRBD1. The CDR3 runs 14 residues. V shed 4 bases, J shed 8 bases, and the junction held 10 bases outside the gene matches. Germline CDR1 and CDR2: SGHRS and YFSETQ. The CDR3 here is CASSPGTGGGGYTF. CDR3 in DNA: TGCGCCAGCAGCCCAGGGACAGGCGGGGGAGGCTACACCTTC.

CDR3 in DNA: TGTGCCAGCTCACCGATTGCCTGGGACAGGCTGGAGAACACTGAAGCTTTCTTT. It codes for CASSPIAWDRLENTEAFF. The rearrangement joins TRBV18 to TRBJ1-1, with 8 positions matching TRBD1. J lost 1 base, V lost 3 bases, and 13 bases had no gene match. Germline assignment: CDR1 KGHSH and CDR2 LQKENI. The CDR3 covers 18 residues.

The genes are TRBV29-1 and TRBJ2-6; TRBD1 aligns across 8 bases. Germline assignment: CDR1 SQVTM and CDR2 ANQGSEA. The CDR3 runs 18 residues. The V and J ends lost 0 bases and 1 base, in that order; junction bases with no gene match: 8. The CDR3 reads CSVEDLTGQGSGANVLTF. CDR3 sequence (DNA): TGCAGCGTTGAAGATTTGACCGGACAGGGTTCTGGGGCCAACGTCCTGACTTTC.

This rearrangement joins TRBV6-1 to TRBJ2-7; TRBD1 matches at 8 bases. V lost 4 bases and J lost 1; bases outside the gene matches: 6. Germline-derived CDR1 and CDR2 are MNHNS and SASEGT. This CDR3 has 15 amino acids. CDR3 sequence: CASSGGTGPSYEQYF. The CDR3 coding sequence is TGTGCCAGCAGTGGGGGGACAGGACCTTCCTACGAGCAGTACTTC.

The chain employs TRBV2 and TRBJ1-4; D is possibly TRBD1 (6 bases). Trimming took 8 bases from V and 8 from J, leaving 15 bases between them. This CDR3 has 13 amino acids. Germline V lookup: CDR1 SNHLY, CDR2 FYNNEI. The CDR3 is CASDRIPNEKLFF. The CDR3 DNA reads TGTGCCAGCGACAGGATCCCGAACGAAAAACTGTTTTTT.

The gene calls are TRBV5-1 and TRBJ2-4; TRBD2 matches 9 bases. This CDR3 spans 16 amino acids. CDR1 is SGHRS and CDR2 is YFSETQ in the germline V gene. J gave up 2 bases and V 0 bases, and 3 bases lay outside the gene matches. The CDR3 bases are TGCGCCAGCAGCTTGGCTAGCGGGGATTCCAAAAACATTCAGTACTTC. As protein: CASSLASGDSKNIQYF.

This chain connects TRBV4-1 to TRBJ2-3; D possibly corresponds to TRBD1 (6 bases). V gave up 1 base and J gave up 1 base, with 15 bases separating them. CDR1 MGHRA and CDR2 YSYEKL come from the germline V gene. The CDR3 spans 17 residues. This CDR3 is CASSQGPTGPGTDTQYF. CDR3 DNA: TGCGCCAGCAGCCAAGGGCCTACAGGGCCGGGCACAGATACGCAGTATTTT.

This sequence joins TRBV4-1 and TRBJ2-1; 13 nucleotides line up with TRBD2. This CDR3 has 16 amino acids. The germline CDR1 and CDR2 sequences are MGHRA and YSYEKL. J gave up 8 bases and V 1 base, and 5 bases lay outside the gene matches. CDR3 amino acids: CASSQAPGTSGDEQFF. Here the CDR3 DNA reads TGCGCCAGCAGCCAAGCCCCCGGGACTAGCGGGGATGAGCAGTTCTTC.

This rearrangement joins TRBV4-1 to TRBJ2-7; D may be TRBD1 (5 bases). The germline V gene encodes CDR1 MGHRA and CDR2 YSYEKL. This CDR3 has 13 residues. Between the trimmed V and J ends, which lost 5 bases and 1 base, there was a span of 9 bases. The CDR3 nucleotides read TGCGCCAGCAGCTATAGGACATCCTACGAGCAGTACTTC. Protein product: CASSYRTSYEQYF.

The chain uses TRBV28 and TRBJ2-7; 7 bases match TRBD2. Germline trimming cut 8 bases from V and 3 bases from J; bases unmatched to any gene: 4. Germline V gene lookup returns CDR1 MDHEN and CDR2 SYDVKM. The CDR3 covers 12 residues. The CDR3 protein is CASGEGRYEQYF. In nucleotides, the CDR3 is TGTGCCAGCGGGGAGGGGCGCTACGAGCAGTACTTC.

This chain links TRBV5-8 with TRBJ2-7; maybe TRBD1 (6 bases). The V end lost 2 bases, the J end lost 4 bases, and 10 bases lay between the germline ends. Germline V CDR1 and CDR2: SGHTS, YDEGEE. CDR3 size: 13 residues. CDR3 amino acids: CASSFGQPYEQYF. In nucleotides, the CDR3 is TGTGCCAGCAGCTTTGGACAGCCTTACGAGCAGTACTTC.

The chain recombines TRBV6-1 with TRBJ1-2; 7 nucleotides line up with TRBD1. This CDR3 region has 15 residues. Unmatched junction bases numbered 6, after V lost 1 base and J lost 4 bases. Germline CDR1 and CDR2: MNHNS and SASEGT. CDR3 loop: CASSEGGTVPYGYTF. In nucleotides, the CDR3 is TGTGCCAGCAGTGAAGGAGGGACAGTACCCTATGGCTACACCTTC.

The rearrangement links TRBV21-1 to TRBJ1-4. TRBV21-1 is a recognized pseudogene. This CDR3 has 15 residues. CDR3 region: CASSRRGEEDEKLFF. CDR3 nucleotide sequence: TGTGCCAGCAGCAGGCGGGGGGAGGAGGATGAAAAACTGTTTTTT.

The chain carries TRBV28 and TRBJ2-1, with TRBD2 identical over 13 bases. CDR3 length: 16 residues. Germline lookup yields CDR1 MDHEN and CDR2 SYDVKM. The ends lost 6 bases at V and 2 bases at J; junction bases unmatched: 4. This CDR3 is CASRRGLAGPYNEQFF. The CDR3 DNA follows: TGTGCCAGCAGAAGGGGACTAGCGGGACCCTACAATGAGCAGTTCTTC.

The rearrangement uses TRBV6-5 and TRBJ1-2, with D maybe TRBD1 (6 bases). The CDR3 totals 12 residues. Germline V gene lookup returns CDR1 MNHEY and CDR2 SVGAGI. V gave up 5 bases and J gave up 7 bases, with 11 bases separating them. CDR3 in amino acids: CASSDNRVGYTF. Here the CDR3 DNA reads TGTGCCAGCAGTGACAACAGGGTTGGCTACACCTTC.

The V call is TRBV29-1, the J call TRBJ2-3, with D possibly being TRBD1 (5 bases). This CDR3 has 12 amino acids. Looked up from germline, CDR1 is SQVTM and CDR2 is ANQGSEA. The V gene lost 4 bases and the J gene lost 7 bases, with 12 bases spanning the gap. The CDR3 protein is CSVVFQGNTQYF. The CDR3 bases are TGCAGCGTTGTTTTCCAGGGTAATACGCAGTATTTT.

On this clone itself: Other nucleotide sequences from this sample produce the same CDR3. The chain employs TRBV6-5 and TRBJ1-1; D is undetermined. The germline gives CDR1 MNHEY, CDR2 SVGAGI. The CDR3 consists of 13 residues. The germline V and J ends were trimmed by 0 bases and 3 bases, with 5 bases remaining between them. The CDR3, as DNA: TGTGCCAGCAGTTACTCCGAGGACACTGAAGCTTTCTTT. It codes for CASSYSEDTEAFF.

This chain joins TRBV28 and TRBJ1-4; 10 bases map to TRBD1. J gave up 11 bases and V 5 bases, and 8 bases lay outside the gene matches. The CDR3 runs 14 residues. Germline V CDR1 and CDR2: MDHEN, SYDVKM. The CDR3 sequence is CASSPGTGAPKLFF. The DNA of the CDR3 is TGTGCCAGCAGTCCCGGGACAGGGGCTCCGAAACTGTTTTTT.

The chain has TRBV10-2 and TRBJ1-1; no firm D call. The V end was cut by 3 bases, the J end by 4 bases, with 6 bases between. This CDR3 spans 12 amino acids. Looked up from germline, CDR1 is WSHSY and CDR2 is SAAADI. The CDR3 sequence: CASSDPSTEAFF. For the CDR3, the DNA is TGCGCCAGCAGTGACCCGTCCACTGAAGCTTTCTTT.

The chain has TRBV30 and TRBJ2-1; 7 bases match TRBD1. The trim removed 4 bases at V and 7 bases at J, leaving 7 bases unmatched. There are 13 residues in the CDR3. Germline V gene lookup returns CDR1 GTSNPN and CDR2 SVGIG (reference sequence). The CDR3 reads CAWTPGTANEQFF. CDR3 nucleotide sequence: TGTGCCTGGACCCCCGGGACAGCAAATGAGCAGTTCTTC. The variable domain in full, with the rest retrieved from reference TRBV30 and TRBJ2-1, is SQTIHQWPATLVQPVGSPLSLECTVEGTSNPNLYWYRQAAGRGLQLLFYSVGIGQISSEVPQNLSASRPQDRQFILSSKKLLLSDSGFYLCAWTPGTANEQFFGPGTRLTVL.

The genes are TRBV7-9 and TRBJ2-7, with D maybe TRBD1 (6 bases). The V and J ends lost 0 bases and 4 bases respectively, with 16 bases between them. Germline CDR1 SEHNR, CDR2 FQNEAQ (reference sequence). The CDR3 is 16 residues long. The CDR3 spells CASSLARTVNSYEQYF. The CDR3 DNA follows: TGTGCCAGCAGCTTAGCCAGGACAGTTAATTCGTACGAGCAGTACTTC.

The rearrangement uses TRBV5-6 and TRBJ2-7; D is perhaps TRBD2 (6 bases). Germline CDR1 reads SGHDT; CDR2 reads YYEEEE. Trimming pared 6 bases from V and 7 bases from J, leaving 26 bases between. The CDR3 is 16 residues long. The chain's CDR3 is CASTKSAGRNMGEQYF. CDR3 DNA: TGTGCCAGCACCAAATCGGCAGGGAGGAATATGGGGGAGCAGTACTTC.

The gene calls are TRBV6-6 and TRBJ2-1; 11 bases agree with TRBD2. J lost 8 bases, V lost 6 bases, and 9 bases had no gene match. There are 15 residues in the CDR3. Germline CDR1 MNHNY, CDR2 SVGAGI (reference sequence). CDR3 amino acids: CASRIFSGRGHEQFF. CDR3 bases: TGTGCCAGCAGGATTTTTAGCGGGAGGGGTCATGAGCAGTTCTTC.

V and J are TRBV28 and TRBJ2-1, with 9 positions matching TRBD1. The V and J ends lost 6 bases and 7 bases, in that order; junction bases with no gene match: 10. Germline V gives CDR1 MDHEN, CDR2 SYDVKM. The CDR3 totals 15 residues. The CDR3: CASSYPGTGSNEQFF. The CDR3 DNA reads as TGTGCCAGCAGCTACCCCGGGACAGGGAGTAATGAGCAGTTCTTC.

The genes are TRBV4-2 and TRBJ2-7, with a possible D match to TRBD2 (5 bases). Per germline, CDR1 LGHNA and CDR2 YNFKEQ. V was trimmed by 2 bases and J by 1 base, leaving 15 bases between them. The CDR3 covers 16 residues. The CDR3 DNA reads as TGTGCCAGCAGCCAAAGTGTTAGCGCAGTTTCCTACGAGCAGTACTTC. It is translated as CASSQSVSAVSYEQYF.

The V gene is TRBV7-3, the J gene TRBJ2-7; 9 bases match TRBD1. V lost 5 bases to trimming and J lost 1 base; unmatched junction nucleotides: 6. The CDR3 runs 15 residues. CDR1 is SGHTA and CDR2 is FQGTGA in the germline V gene. The CDR3 sequence is CASSITGGPSYEQYF. CDR3 in DNA: TGTGCCAGCAGCATTACAGGGGGCCCATCCTACGAGCAGTACTTC. Variable domain in full (rest from reference TRBV7-3 and TRBJ2-7): GAGVSQTPSNKVTEKGKYVELRCDPISGHTALYWYRQSLGQGPEFLIYFQGTGAADDSGLPNDRFFAVRPEGSVSTLKIQRTERGDSAVYLCASSITGGPSYEQYFGPGTRLTVT.